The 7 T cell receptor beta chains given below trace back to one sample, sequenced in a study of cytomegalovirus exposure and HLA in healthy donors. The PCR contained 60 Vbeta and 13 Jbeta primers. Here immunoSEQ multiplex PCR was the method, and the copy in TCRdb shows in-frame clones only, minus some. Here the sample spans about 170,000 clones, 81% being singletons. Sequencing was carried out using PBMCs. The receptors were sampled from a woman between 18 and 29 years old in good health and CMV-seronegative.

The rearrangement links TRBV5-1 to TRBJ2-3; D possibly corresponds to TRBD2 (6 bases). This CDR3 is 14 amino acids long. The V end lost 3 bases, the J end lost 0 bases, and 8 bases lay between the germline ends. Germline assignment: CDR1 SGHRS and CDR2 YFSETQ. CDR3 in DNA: TGCGCCAGCAGCTCAGGACTAAGCACAGATACGCAGTATTTT. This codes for CASSSGLSTDTQYF.

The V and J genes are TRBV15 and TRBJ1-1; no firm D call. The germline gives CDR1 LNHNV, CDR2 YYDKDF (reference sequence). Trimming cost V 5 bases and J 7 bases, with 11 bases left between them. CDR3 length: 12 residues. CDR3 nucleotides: TGTGCCACCAGCCAAGAGGGTGGTGAAGCTTTCTTT. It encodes CATSQEGGEAFF.

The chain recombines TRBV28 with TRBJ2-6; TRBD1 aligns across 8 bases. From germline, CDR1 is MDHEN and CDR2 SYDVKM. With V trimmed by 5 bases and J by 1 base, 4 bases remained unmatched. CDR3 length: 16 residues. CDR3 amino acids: CASSAGGVSGANVLTF. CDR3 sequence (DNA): TGTGCCAGCAGTGCAGGGGGCGTTTCTGGGGCCAACGTCCTGACTTTC.

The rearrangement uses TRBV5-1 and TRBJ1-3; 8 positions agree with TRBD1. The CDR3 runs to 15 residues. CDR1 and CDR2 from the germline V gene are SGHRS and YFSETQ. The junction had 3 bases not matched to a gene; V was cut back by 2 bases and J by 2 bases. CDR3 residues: CASSLQGGTGNTIYF. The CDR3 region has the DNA TGCGCCAGCAGCTTACAGGGGGGCACTGGAAACACCATATATTTT.

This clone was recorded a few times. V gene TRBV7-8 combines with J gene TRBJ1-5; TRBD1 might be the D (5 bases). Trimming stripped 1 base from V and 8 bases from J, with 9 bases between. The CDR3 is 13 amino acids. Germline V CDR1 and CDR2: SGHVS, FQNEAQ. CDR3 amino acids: CASSLVGQEPQHF. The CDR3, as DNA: TGTGCCAGCAGCTTAGTGGGGCAGGAGCCCCAGCATTTT.

This chain's CDR3 is CASSLNSFQPQHF. The DNA for the CDR3 is TGTGCCAGTAGTCTTAACAGCTTCCAGCCCCAGCATTTT. J is TRBJ1-5 and V is TRBV19; D not certain. CDR1 is LNHDA and CDR2 is SQIVND in the germline V gene (reference sequence). Trimming removed 5 bases from V and 7 bases from J, with 12 bases in between. The CDR3 contains 13 residues.

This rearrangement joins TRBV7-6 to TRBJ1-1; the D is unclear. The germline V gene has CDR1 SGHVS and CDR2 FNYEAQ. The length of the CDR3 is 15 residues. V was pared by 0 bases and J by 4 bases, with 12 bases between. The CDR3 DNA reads TGTGCCAGCAGCTTAGCAGGTTCCGAGGTCACTGAAGCTTTCTTT. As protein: CASSLAGSEVTEAFF.